This T cell receptor beta chain originates from a study of shared clonotypes between healthy human individuals (dated by TCRdb to about 2020). For the wider study: Two women and three men aged 18 to 49 years were included in the cohort. Per donor, three plates each were used for CD4 naive and CD4 memory, two for CD8 naive, and one for CD8 memory. The study deeply sequenced blood TCR repertoires of five healthy adults to estimate repertoire size and the extent of clonotype sharing between individuals. Different laboratories and diverse techniques were used to prepare libraries and sequence TCR repertoires, to increase sequencing depth and limit assay-specific biases. Leukapheresis yielded between about 0.85 and 10 billion PBMCs per donor.

Here is what the overall study found, with its caveats: Pairwise subsampling indicated that sequencing depth was expected to affect the degree of clonotype sharing among donors. Sampling was limited to blood, and TCR repertoires in tissue likely differ from TCR repertoires in blood. Rarefaction of sorted-subset datasets indicated incomplete sequencing despite the large sequencing depth. Higher generation probabilities were observed for clonotypes shared by all four sorted-subset donors than for non-shared clonotypes. Sharing across a few donors was observed for about 5% of naive CD4, 3.5% of naive CD8, about 2.5% of memory CD4, and approximately 0.41% of memory CD8 clonotypes. Naive subsets generally had larger estimated clonotype richness than memory subsets. Because the study included a small number of donors, the genetic and exposure-history diversity represented was limited.

Healthy HIV-negative adults with no recently reported acute infections or vaccinations were included as donors. Every donor was a Caucasian adult living in Nashville, Tennessee, USA. The CD8 memory samples were a combination of magnetically selected CD45RO+ cells and CCR7-negative CD45RA+ effector memory (TemRA) cells. Blood was obtained by leukapheresis, after which PBMCs were separated by Ficoll-Histopaque density gradient centrifugation and cryopreserved in liquid nitrogen vapor phase. Analytical flow cytometry was used to check the purity and quantity of each magnetically sorted T cell population. From each sorted fraction, genomic DNA was isolated and quantified by UV absorbance on a Nanodrop 2000c. Using the deep immunoSEQ assay, multiplex PCR amplified TCR CDR3 regions from genomic DNA. Extracted genomic DNA from each cell subset was distributed evenly across all wells of several immunoSEQ 96-well plates, and each plate was treated as a replicate. Each replicate PCR for sorted subsets received around 200 ng genomic DNA, equal to roughly 29,000 T cell genomes. The purified libraries were quantified using a Qubit 3.0 fluorometer, sized with a Bioanalyzer 2100, and then quantified again using the KAPA Library Quantification kit. A separate single-read 150-cycle Illumina NextSeq 550 flow cell was used to sequence each immunoSEQ 96-well plate. In the paper's pipeline: The immunoSEQ output contained only junctional sequences without quality scores, so filtering could not match that applied to full-length reads. Sequences were annotated with PyIR, a Python wrapper for IgBLAST v1.9, and V/J genes and CDR3 were assigned using IMGT germline references. Reads were filtered out if the reads had weak V/J assignments (E-value above 1e-6), no CDR3, stop codons, out-of-frame junctions, or ambiguous translated residues. V3J clonotypes were defined as sequences sharing an identical inferred V gene, J gene, and CDR3 amino acid sequence. Percentage overlap between repertoires was calculated by dividing the number of shared unique clonotypes by the size of the smaller repertoire. RTK rarefaction, the Chao1 estimator, and Recon v2.1 estimates of unobserved clonotypes were used to assess repertoire richness. Generation probabilities were computed with OLGA for all TCRbeta clonotypes obtained by the gDNA method from four donors. TCRdb mirrors the immuneACCESS table, restricted to in-frame sequences. Some clones are absent from its copies; in checked studies, under half trace to an unresolved V gene, and the reason for the others is unknown. That table is the source of V, J and clone size, and D and trimming were worked out from the DNA. Here the sample has around 690,000 clones; roughly 91% occur a single time. Jointly, the top ten make up about a third of the sample.

With respect to this clone: It lacks a known antigen. One base away there is no much larger clone; base qualities are not given.

The specimen was memory CD8+ T cells from PBMCs. According to the study, the label for this sample's cell subset or site signals: CD45RO+ cells pooled with CCR7-negative TemRA cells. This TCR came from a man between 18 and 35 years old in good health. Some clones in this sample may be carry-over from other donors' samples.

The CDR3 sequence is CASRETAINQPQHF. The DNA sequence is given as TGTGCCAGCAGGGAGACAGCCATCAATCAGCCCCAGCATTTT. Recombination connected TRBV2 to TRBJ1-5; TRBD1 is a weak D gene call, 5 bases matching. Based on the germline V gene, the CDR1 and CDR2 sequences are SNHLY and FYNNEI. The V and J ends are trimmed by 6 bases and 3 bases, leaving 12 bases between them. The CDR3, cysteine through phenylalanine, is 14 amino acids long. The CDR3 DNA has 42 bases and is translated from base 1.